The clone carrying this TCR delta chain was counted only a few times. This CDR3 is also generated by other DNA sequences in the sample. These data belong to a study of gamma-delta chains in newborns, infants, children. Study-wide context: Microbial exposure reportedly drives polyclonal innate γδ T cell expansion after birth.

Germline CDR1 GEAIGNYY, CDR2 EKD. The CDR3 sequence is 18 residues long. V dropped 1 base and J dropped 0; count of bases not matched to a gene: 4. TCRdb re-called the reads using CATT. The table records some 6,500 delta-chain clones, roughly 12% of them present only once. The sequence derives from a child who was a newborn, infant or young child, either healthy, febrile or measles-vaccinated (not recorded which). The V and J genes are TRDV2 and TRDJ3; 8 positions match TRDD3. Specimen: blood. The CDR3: CACDTGYGSSWDTRQMFF. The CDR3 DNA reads TGTGCCTGTGACACGGGATACGGGAGCTCCTGGGACACCCGACAGATGTTTTTC.